This TCR beta chain was sequenced in a study of blood T cell repertoires in COVID-19. For the study at large: There were acute and convalescent COVID-19 samples, and they came from the United States, Italy and Spain. PBMCs, B-cell-depleted T cells, or T cells provided the cDNA or gDNA that made up the material.

The protocol was immunoSEQ multiplex PCR, while the TCRdb copy is restricted to in-frame clones and leaves out a portion. The sample includes 95,000 to 110,000 clones, more than 75% of them seen just once. The CDR3 loop spans 14 amino acids. In germline, CDR1 is SGHNT, CDR2 YENEEA. The ends lost 5 bases at V and 4 bases at J; junction bases unmatched: 5. Sequenced material: peripheral blood. This chain uses TRBV11-3 with TRBJ2-3, with 8 bases aligning to TRBD2. The receptor's source is a human donor in a cohort sampled during active COVID-19. CDR3 sequence (DNA): TGTGCCAGCAGCCGGGGACTAGTCCCAGATACGCAGTATTTT. Residues: CASSRGLVPDTQYF.